The clone carrying this T cell receptor beta chain occurred a few times. The sample belongs to a study of blood T cell repertoires in COVID-19. V lost 1 base and J 4 bases, leaving 19 bases between the germline ends. This CDR3 comprises 17 residues. Per the germline V gene, CDR1 is LGHDT and CDR2 is YNNKEL (reference sequence). Only in-frame clones appear in the TCRdb table, and some are missing; sequencing was by immunoSEQ multiplex PCR. Of tens of thousands of clones in the sample, about 88% are singletons; the top ten hold about 9%. The chain joins TRBV3-1 (or the pseudogene TRBV3-2) to TRBJ1-2; no clear D gene. This receptor was obtained from a human donor in a cohort sampled during active COVID-19. The specimen sequenced was peripheral blood. The DNA for the CDR3 is TGTGCCAGCAGCCAAGTTCTTGGTAGCGCTACCTCCTATGGCTACACCTTC. This encodes CASSQVLGSATSYGYTF.